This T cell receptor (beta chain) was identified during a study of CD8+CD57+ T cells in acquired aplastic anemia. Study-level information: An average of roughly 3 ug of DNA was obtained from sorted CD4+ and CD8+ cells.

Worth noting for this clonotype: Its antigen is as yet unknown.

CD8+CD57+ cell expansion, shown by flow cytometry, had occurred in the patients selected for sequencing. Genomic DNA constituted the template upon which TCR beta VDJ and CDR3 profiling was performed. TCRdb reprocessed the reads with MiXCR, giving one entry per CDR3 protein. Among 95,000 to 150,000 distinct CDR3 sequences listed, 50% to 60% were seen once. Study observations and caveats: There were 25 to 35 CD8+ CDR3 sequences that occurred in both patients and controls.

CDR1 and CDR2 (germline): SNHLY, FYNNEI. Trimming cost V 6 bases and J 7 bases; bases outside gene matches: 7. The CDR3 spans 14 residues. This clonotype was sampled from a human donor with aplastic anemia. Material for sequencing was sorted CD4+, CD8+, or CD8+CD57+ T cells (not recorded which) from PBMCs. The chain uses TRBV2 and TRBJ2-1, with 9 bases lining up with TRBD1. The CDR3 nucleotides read TGTGCCAGCAGAGACGGACAGGGGTGGAATGAGCAGTTCTTC. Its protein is CASRDGQGWNEQFF.